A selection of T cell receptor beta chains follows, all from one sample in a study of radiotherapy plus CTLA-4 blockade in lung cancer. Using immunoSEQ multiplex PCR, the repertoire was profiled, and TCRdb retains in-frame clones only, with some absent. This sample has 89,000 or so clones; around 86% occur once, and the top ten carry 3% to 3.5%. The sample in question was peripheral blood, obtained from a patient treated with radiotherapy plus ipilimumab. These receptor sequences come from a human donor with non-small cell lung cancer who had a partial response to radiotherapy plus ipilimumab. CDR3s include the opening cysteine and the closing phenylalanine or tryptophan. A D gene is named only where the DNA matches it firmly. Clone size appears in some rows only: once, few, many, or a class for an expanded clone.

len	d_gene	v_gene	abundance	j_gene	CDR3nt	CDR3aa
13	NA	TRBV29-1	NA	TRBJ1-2	TGCAGCGTTGAAGATCAAGGGGGTGGAGGCTACACCTTC	CSVEDQGGGGYTF
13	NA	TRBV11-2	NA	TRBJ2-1	TGTGCCAGCAGCTTAGGAGCAGGTCTCGAGCAGTTCTTC	CASSLGAGLEQFF
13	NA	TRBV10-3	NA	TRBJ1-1	TGTGCCAGCACGGGGAGGGGGAACACTGAAGCTTTCTTT	CASTGRGNTEAFF
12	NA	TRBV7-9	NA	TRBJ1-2	TGTGCCAGCAGCTTAGGGCAGTCGGGCTACACCTTC	CASSLGQSGYTF
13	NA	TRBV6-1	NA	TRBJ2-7	TGTGCCAGCAGCCCGGCGCGCGGGGTCGAGCAGTACTTC	CASSPARGVEQYF
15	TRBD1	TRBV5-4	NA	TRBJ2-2	TGTGCCAGCAGCGGACCCGACAGGGTAACCGGGGAGCTGTTTTTT	CASSGPDRVTGELFF
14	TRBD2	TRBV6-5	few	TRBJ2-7	TGTGCCAGCAGTGAAGGTAGCGGGAGGTACGAGCAGTACTTC	CASSEGSGRYEQYF
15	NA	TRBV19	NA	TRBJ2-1	TGTGCCAGTAGTATAGCTATAGGCGGGGACAATGAGCAGTTCTTC	CASSIAIGGDNEQFF
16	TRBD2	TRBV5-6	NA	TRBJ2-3	TGTGCCAGCAGCGCCGGGACTAGCGGAGTCACAGATACGCAGTATTTT	CASSAGTSGVTDTQYF
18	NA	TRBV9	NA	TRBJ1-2	TGTGCCAGCAGCCCATTCGGCGGTCACGGAATAATTAACTATGGCTACACCTTC	CASSPFGGHGIINYGYTF
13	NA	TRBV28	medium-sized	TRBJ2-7	TGTGCCAGCTTGGACAGACTGACCTACGAGCAGTACTTC	CASLDRLTYEQYF
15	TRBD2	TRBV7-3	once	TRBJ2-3	TGTGCCAGCAGCTTAGCGGGAGGGAGCACAGATACGCAGTATTTT	CASSLAGGSTDTQYF
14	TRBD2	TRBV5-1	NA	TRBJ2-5	TGCGCCAGCAGCAAGACTAGCGGGGGCGAGACCCAGTACTTC	CASSKTSGGETQYF
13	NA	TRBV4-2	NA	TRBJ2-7	TGTGCCAGCAGCCAAGATTTTAATTCCGAGCAGTACTTC	CASSQDFNSEQYF
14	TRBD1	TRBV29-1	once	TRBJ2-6	TGCAGCGGTAGACAGGGTTCCGGGGCCAACGTCCTGACTTTC	CSGRQGSGANVLTF
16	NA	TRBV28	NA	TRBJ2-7	TGTGCCAGCAGTTCACCCAGGGGGGAGGTGAGGTACGAGCAGTACTTC	CASSSPRGEVRYEQYF
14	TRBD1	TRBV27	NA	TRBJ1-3	TGTGCCAGCAGTTTACAGGGGGCTGGAAACACCATATATTTT	CASSLQGAGNTIYF
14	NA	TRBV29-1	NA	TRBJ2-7	TGCAGCGTTGACGGCGGGAAGGGGGCTGACGAGCAGTACTTC	CSVDGGKGADEQYF
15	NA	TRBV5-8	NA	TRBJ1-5	TGTGCCACGGTCCCTAAAAGTTTCCGCAATCAGCCCCAGCATTTT	CATVPKSFRNQPQHF
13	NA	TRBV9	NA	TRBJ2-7	TGTGCCAGCAGCGTAGCTGGCGGGCCCGAGCAGTACTTC	CASSVAGGPEQYF
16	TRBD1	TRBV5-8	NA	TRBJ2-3	TGTGCCAGCAGCCCGCAGGGGGCATCAGGGGCAGATACGCAGTATTTT	CASSPQGASGADTQYF
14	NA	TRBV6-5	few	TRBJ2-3	TGTGCCAGCAGTTACGGCCCCAACACAGATACGCAGTATTTT	CASSYGPNTDTQYF
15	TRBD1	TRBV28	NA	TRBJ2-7	TGTGCCAGCAGGGAACAGACAGGGGGCGAAGACGAGCAGTACTTC	CASREQTGGEDEQYF
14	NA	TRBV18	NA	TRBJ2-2	TGTGCCAGCTCACCAACTAGTAACACCGGGGAGCTGTTTTTT	CASSPTSNTGELFF
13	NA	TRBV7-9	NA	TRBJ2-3	TGTGCCAGCAGCTTACCGGGAGCAGATACGCAGTATTTT	CASSLPGADTQYF
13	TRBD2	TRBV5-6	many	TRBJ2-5	TGTGCCAGCAGCTTGTCCGGGGGGGAGGCCCAGTACTTC	CASSLSGGEAQYF
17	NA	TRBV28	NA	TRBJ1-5	TGTGCCAGCACCCCAGGGGTTGGGTCCGGTCGTGGTCAGCCCCAGCATTTT	CASTPGVGSGRGQPQHF
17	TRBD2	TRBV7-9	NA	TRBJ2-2	TGTGCCAGCACCGAGACTAGCGGGAGGGCGTACACCGGGGAGCTGTTTTTT	CASTETSGRAYTGELFF
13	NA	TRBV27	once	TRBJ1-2	TGTGCCACCCAGACCGGGGGGGGGTATGGCTACACCTTC	CATQTGGGYGYTF
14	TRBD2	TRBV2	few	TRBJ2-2	TGTGCCAGCGAGCGGGAGGTTTACACCGGGGAGCTGTTTTTT	CASEREVYTGELFF
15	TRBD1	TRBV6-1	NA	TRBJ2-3	TGTGCCAGCAGTGACCCGGGACAGAGCACAGATACGCAGTATTTT	CASSDPGQSTDTQYF
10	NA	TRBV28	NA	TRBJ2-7	TGTGCCAGCAGTTCCCAGAAGCAGTACTTC	CASSSQKQYF
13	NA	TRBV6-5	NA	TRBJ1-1	TGTGCCAGCAGCGCCCGCGGATTCACTGAAGCTTTCTTT	CASSARGFTEAFF
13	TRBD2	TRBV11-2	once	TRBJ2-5	TGTGCCAGCAGCTTAGGGGGAGGGGAGACCCAGTACTTC	CASSLGGGETQYF
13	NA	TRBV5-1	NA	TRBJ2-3	TGCGCCAGCAGCTTGAGCTCCCCAGATACGCAGTATTTT	CASSLSSPDTQYF
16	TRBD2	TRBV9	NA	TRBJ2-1	TGTGCCAGCAGCGTCGGAGGGAGCGGGAGTTTTAATGGGCAGTTCTTC	CASSVGGSGSFNGQFF
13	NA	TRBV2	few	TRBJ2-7	TGTGCCAGCAGTGCCGGACTCTCCTACGAGCAGTACTTC	CASSAGLSYEQYF
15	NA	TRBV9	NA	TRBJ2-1	TGTGCCAGCAGCGCCCTATTATCTAGCGTCGCTGAGCAGTTCTTC	CASSALLSSVAEQFF
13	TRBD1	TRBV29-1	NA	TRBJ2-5	TGCAGCGTTAGACAGGGTAGAGGGGAGACCCAGTACTTC	CSVRQGRGETQYF
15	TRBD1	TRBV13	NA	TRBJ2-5	TGTGCCAGCAGCTCGCCCGGGACAGACCAAGAGACCCAGTACTTC	CASSSPGTDQETQYF
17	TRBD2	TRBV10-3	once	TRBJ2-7	TGTGCCCCTCGATATGGACTAGCGGGAGTACCATCCTACGAGCAGTACTTC	CAPRYGLAGVPSYEQYF
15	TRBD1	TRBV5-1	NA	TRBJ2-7	TGCGCCAGCAGCTTCAACGGACAGGGCGGAGCCGAGCAGTACTTC	CASSFNGQGGAEQYF
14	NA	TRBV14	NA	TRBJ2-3	TGTGCCAGCACCAGTCTCGGAGGTACAGATACGCAGTATTTT	CASTSLGGTDTQYF
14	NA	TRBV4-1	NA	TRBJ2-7	TGCGCCAGCAGCCCCCAGGGGGGCCCCTACGAGCAGTACTTC	CASSPQGGPYEQYF
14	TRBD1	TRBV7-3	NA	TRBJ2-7	TGTGCCAGCAGCCAGGGACAGGGGGCGTACGAGCAGTACTTC	CASSQGQGAYEQYF
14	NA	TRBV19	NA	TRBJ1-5	TGTGCCAGTAGTAAGCCACAGGACAATCAGCCCCAGCATTTT	CASSKPQDNQPQHF
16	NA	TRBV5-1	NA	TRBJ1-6	TGCGCCAGCAGCCTATCACACAGCTCCTATAATTCACCCCTCCACTTT	CASSLSHSSYNSPLHF
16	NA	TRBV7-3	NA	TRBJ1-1	TGTGCCAGCAGCTTACAGGGTGGGAAAGGGAACACTGAAGCTTTCTTT	CASSLQGGKGNTEAFF
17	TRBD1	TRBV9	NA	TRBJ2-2	TGTGCCAGCAGCGGCTCGACAGGGACGACCACAACGGGGGAGCTGTTTTTT	CASSGSTGTTTTGELFF